The sequence of this T cell receptor beta chain was determined in a study of CD8+ T cells in alopecia areata. Study as a whole: After 6 to 18 months of tofacitinib, follow-up continued 6 months off drug.

RNA was isolated and reverse transcribed to cDNA, the sequencing template. The method was immunoSEQ multiplex PCR; TCRdb's version includes in-frame clones alone and lacks a portion of them. Of 220,000 or so clones detected, 57% appear once; the ten largest clones hold more than 0.4%. Unmatched junction bases numbered 8, after V lost 2 bases and J lost 0 bases. The CDR3 is made up of 17 amino acids. Germline CDR1 is SGHVS and CDR2 is FNYEAQ. Sequencing used CD4+ T cells sorted from blood, obtained at week 0. This TCR derives from a human donor with alopecia areata. J is TRBJ2-7 and V is TRBV7-6, with TRBD1 matching 9 bases. CDR3 region: CASSLTTWDRDSYEQYF. CDR3 DNA: TGTGCCAGCAGCTTAACAACCTGGGACAGGGACTCCTACGAGCAGTACTTC. Variable domain in full (rest from reference TRBV7-6 and TRBJ2-7): GAGVSQSPRYKVTKRGQDVALRCDPISGHVSLYWYRQALGQGPEFLTYFNYEAQQDKSGLPNDRFSAERPEGSISTLTIQRTEQRDSAMYRCASSLTTWDRDSYEQYFGPGTRLTVT.